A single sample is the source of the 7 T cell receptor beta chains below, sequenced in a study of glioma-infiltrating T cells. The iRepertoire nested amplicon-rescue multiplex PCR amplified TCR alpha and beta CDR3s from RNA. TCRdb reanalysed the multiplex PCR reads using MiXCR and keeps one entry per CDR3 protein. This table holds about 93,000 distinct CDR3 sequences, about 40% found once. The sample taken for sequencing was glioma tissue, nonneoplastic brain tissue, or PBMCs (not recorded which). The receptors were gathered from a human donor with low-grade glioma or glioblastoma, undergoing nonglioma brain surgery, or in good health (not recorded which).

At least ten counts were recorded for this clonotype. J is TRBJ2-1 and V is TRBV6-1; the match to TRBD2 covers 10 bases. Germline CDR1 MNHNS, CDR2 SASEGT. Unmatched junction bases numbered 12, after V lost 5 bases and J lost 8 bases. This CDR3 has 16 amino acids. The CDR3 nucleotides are TGTGCCAGCAGTCCCATTCGAGCGGGAGGGCACGATGAGCAGTTCTTC. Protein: CASSPIRAGGHDEQFF.

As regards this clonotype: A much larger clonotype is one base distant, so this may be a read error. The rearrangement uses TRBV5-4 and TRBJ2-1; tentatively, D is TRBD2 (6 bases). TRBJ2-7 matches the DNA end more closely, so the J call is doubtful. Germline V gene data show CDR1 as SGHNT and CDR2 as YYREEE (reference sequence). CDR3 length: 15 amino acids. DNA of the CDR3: TGTGCCAGCAGCTCCGGGACTCGCGAGGGCAATGAGCAGTACTTC. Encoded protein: CASSSGTREGNEQYF.

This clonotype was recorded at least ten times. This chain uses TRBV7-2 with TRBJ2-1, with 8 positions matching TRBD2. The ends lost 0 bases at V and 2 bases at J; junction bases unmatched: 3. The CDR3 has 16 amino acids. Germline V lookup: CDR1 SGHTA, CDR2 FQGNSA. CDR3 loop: CASSLAGGRTYNEQFF. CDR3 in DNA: TGTGCCAGCAGCTTAGCAGGCGGGAGGACCTACAATGAGCAGTTCTTC.

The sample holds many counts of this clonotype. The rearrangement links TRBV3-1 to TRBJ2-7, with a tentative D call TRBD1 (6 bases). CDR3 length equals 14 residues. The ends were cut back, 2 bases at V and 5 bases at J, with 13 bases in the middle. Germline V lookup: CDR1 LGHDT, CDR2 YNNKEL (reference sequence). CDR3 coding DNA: TGTGCCAGCAGCCAATTCTCAGGGGCGAACGAGCAGTACTTC. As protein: CASSQFSGANEQYF.

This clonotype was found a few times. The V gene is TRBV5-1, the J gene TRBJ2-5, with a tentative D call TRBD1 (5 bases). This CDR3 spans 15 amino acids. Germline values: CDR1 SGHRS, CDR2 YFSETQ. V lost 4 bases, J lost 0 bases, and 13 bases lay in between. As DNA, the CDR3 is TGCGCCAGCAGCCAGGACACACTCTACCAAGAGACCCAGTACTTC. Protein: CASSQDTLYQETQYF.

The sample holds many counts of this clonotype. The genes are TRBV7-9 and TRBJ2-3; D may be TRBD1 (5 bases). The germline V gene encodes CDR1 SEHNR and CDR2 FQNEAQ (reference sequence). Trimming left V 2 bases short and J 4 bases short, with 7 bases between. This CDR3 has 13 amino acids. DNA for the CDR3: TGTGCCAGCAGCTTATTGGGGCCAGATACGCAGTATTTT. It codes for CASSLLGPDTQYF.

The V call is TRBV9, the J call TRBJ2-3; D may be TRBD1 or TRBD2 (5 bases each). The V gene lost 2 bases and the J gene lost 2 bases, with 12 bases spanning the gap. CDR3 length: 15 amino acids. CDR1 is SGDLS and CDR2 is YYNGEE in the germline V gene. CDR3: CASSVRDGFTDTQYF. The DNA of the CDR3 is TGTGCCAGCAGCGTTCGGGACGGATTCACAGATACGCAGTATTTT.